This T cell receptor (beta chain) comes out of a study of T cells expressing NK-cell markers. Across the whole study: HCMV serostatus: seven of eight sequenced donors positive, one negative.

As regards this clonotype: The antigen is not known.

The CDR3 is made up of 11 amino acids. Germline V gives CDR1 MNHNS, CDR2 SASEGT. Study findings and constraints: In roughly six donors, dominant NKG2C+ clonotypes were roughly 1.0-7.0% of CD8+ T cells.

TCRdb derives one entry per CDR3 protein from the 5' RACE reads, leaving out DNA. This table lists 550,000 to 600,000 distinct CDR3 sequences. Material for sequencing was blood T cells: a sorted CD56 or NKG2C T cell subset, CD4+ or CD8+ T cells, or bulk PBMC T cells (not recorded which). The TCR comes from a man younger than 35 in good health. V and J are TRBV6-1 and TRBJ1-3. This CDR3 reads CASEMGNTIYF.